A selection of T cell receptor beta chains follows, all from one sample in a study of T cell changes during pregnancy in multiple sclerosis. TCRdb's copy holds only in-frame clones and misses some; the assay was immunoSEQ multiplex PCR. The sample comprises about 75,000 clones, 85% to 95% of which are singletons, and more than 0.4% rests with the top ten. The source was CD4+ T cells from peripheral blood mononuclear cells, collected before pregnancy. The source of these receptors is a female donor with multiple sclerosis, enrolled in a pregnancy study. Both conserved end residues are part of each CDR3. The D gene is left open where the match is weak. Only part of the rows carry a size: once, few, many, or a class if the clone is expanded.

-	-	TRBV6-5	TRBJ1-5	TGTGCCAGTAACGACAGGCCCTCTAATGGGCCCCAGCATTTT	CASNDRPSNGPQHF
-	few	TRBV30	TRBJ1-4	TGTGCCTGGAACGGGGGGCCGAATGAAAAACTGTTTTTT	CAWNGGPNEKLFF
TRBD2	-	TRBV7-2	TRBJ2-3	TGTGCCAGCAGCTTGGGGATAGCGGGAACCGCAGATACGCAGTATTTT	CASSLGIAGTADTQYF
TRBD2	-	TRBV28	TRBJ2-2	TGTGCCAGCAGACCATCCCCGGGACTACTCACCGGGGAGCTGTTTTTT	CASRPSPGLLTGELFF
-	-	TRBV6-5	TRBJ2-3	TGTGCCAGCAGTTACTCAGGGGATAGCACAGATACGCAGTATTTT	CASSYSGDSTDTQYF
-	-	TRBV30	TRBJ1-2	TGTGCCTGGAGTACAGGACCTAACTATGGCTACACCTTC	CAWSTGPNYGYTF
TRBD1	-	TRBV29-1	TRBJ1-2	TGCAGCGTTAATACTTTACGGACAGGGTATGGCTACACCTTC	CSVNTLRTGYGYTF
TRBD1	-	TRBV5-4	TRBJ2-4	TGTGCCAGCAGCTCTGAACCGACAGGGGCGGGCAAAAACATTCAGTACTTC	CASSSEPTGAGKNIQYF
-	-	TRBV7-3	TRBJ2-1	TGTGCCAGCAGTTCACAGGGCTACAATGAGCAGTTCTTC	CASSSQGYNEQFF
-	-	TRBV4-3	TRBJ1-2	TGCGCCAGCAGCCAAGTGCCCAGCTATGGCTACACCTTC	CASSQVPSYGYTF
-	-	TRBV5-1	TRBJ1-5	TGCGCCAGCAGCTTGGAGGGGGTTGGTCAGCCCCAGCATTTT	CASSLEGVGQPQHF
-	-	TRBV28	TRBJ1-4	TGTGCCAGCAGTCCCCCGGGCGGGAGCGAAAAACTGTTTTTT	CASSPPGGSEKLFF
TRBD1	once	TRBV5-1	TRBJ2-4	TGCGCCAGCAGCCCCCGGGACAGGGTCCCACTAGCCAAAAACATTCAGTACTTC	CASSPRDRVPLAKNIQYF
TRBD1	once	TRBV6-5	TRBJ1-1	TGTGCCAGCAGTTGGGACAGGGGCACTGAAGCTTTCTTT	CASSWDRGTEAFF
TRBD2	-	TRBV18	TRBJ2-1	TGTGCCAGCTCGGATAGCGGGAGTGTCTACAATGAGCAGTTCTTC	CASSDSGSVYNEQFF
TRBD2	-	TRBV7-6	TRBJ2-1	TGTGCCAGCAGCACACCCGGGACTAGCGCTGAGCAGTTCTTC	CASSTPGTSAEQFF
TRBD1	-	TRBV14	TRBJ1-1	TGTGCCAGCGGAGACAGGGTAGCGAACACTGAAGCTTTCTTT	CASGDRVANTEAFF
-	-	TRBV7-6	TRBJ2-3	TGTGCCAGCAGCGTCACACCCTCCGATACGCAGTATTTT	CASSVTPSDTQYF
-	-	TRBV29-1	TRBJ2-7	TGCAGCGTTGGTATAGCCTACGAGCAGTACTTC	CSVGIAYEQYF
TRBD1	-	TRBV11-2	TRBJ1-1	TGTGCCAGCAGCCCCCGACAGGGACCGAGCACTGAAGCTTTCTTT	CASSPRQGPSTEAFF
-	-	TRBV7-9	TRBJ2-5	TGTGCCAGCAGCTTTCCCAGGGCCACCCAAGAGACCCAGTACTTC	CASSFPRATQETQYF
-	once	TRBV5-8	TRBJ1-5	TGTGCCAGCAGCTTTGGGGGGAGCTGGGGCAATCAGCCCCAGCATTTT	CASSFGGSWGNQPQHF
-	-	TRBV2	TRBJ1-5	TGTGCCAGTGGGACACTAAACAATCAGCCCCAGCATTTT	CASGTLNNQPQHF
-	-	TRBV21-1	TRBJ1-2	TGTGCCAGCAGCAAAGTACGGGGGAAAGGTGGCTACACCTTC	CASSKVRGKGGYTF
TRBD2	-	TRBV30	TRBJ2-2	TGTGCCTGGAGGGGGACTAGCGCGAGCACCGGGGAGCTGTTTTTT	CAWRGTSASTGELFF
-	-	TRBV7-9	TRBJ2-3	TGTGCCAGCAGCGACACTAGTTTAATCAGCACAGATACGCAGTATTTT	CASSDTSLISTDTQYF
-	-	TRBV30	TRBJ1-2	TGTGCCTGGAGTGCTACCCCATATCATGGCTACACCTTC	CAWSATPYHGYTF
TRBD2	-	TRBV6-6	TRBJ2-1	TGTGCCAGCAGTTATATTGGTCGGGGGGGCTACAATGAGCAGTTCTTC	CASSYIGRGGYNEQFF
-	-	TRBV29-1	TRBJ2-7	TGCAGCGCCACTTCTTCAGGGTCTGGGTACGAGCAGTACTTC	CSATSSGSGYEQYF
TRBD1	-	TRBV27	TRBJ2-7	TGTGCCAGCAGTCTCCGGACAGGCTTAAACTACGAGCAGTACTTC	CASSLRTGLNYEQYF
-	once	TRBV6-5	TRBJ2-6	TGTGCCAGCAGTTTCCTCGAGATGTCTGGGGCCAACGTCCTGACTTTC	CASSFLEMSGANVLTF
TRBD1	-	TRBV6-5	TRBJ2-2	TGTGCCAGCAGGTCAGGGGGCCACGGGGAGCTGTTTTTT	CASRSGGHGELFF
-	-	TRBV21-1	TRBJ2-7	TGTGCCAGCAGCTCACTCCCGCCGTTTGGGCCGGGACTAGCATACGAGCAGTACTTC	CASSSLPPFGPGLAYEQYF
TRBD1	-	TRBV6-6	TRBJ1-1	TGTGCCAGCAGTCCGCTGACAGGGCGCATGAACACTGAAGCTTTCTTT	CASSPLTGRMNTEAFF
TRBD2	-	TRBV11-3	TRBJ2-1	TGTGCCAGCAGCCCACCGGGACTACCGGGTACTGAGCAGTTCTTC	CASSPPGLPGTEQFF
-	-	TRBV5-5	TRBJ1-2	TGTGCCAGCAGCTTGGGAGGGTTCAATGGCTACACCTTC	CASSLGGFNGYTF
-	-	TRBV2	TRBJ1-6	TGTGCCAGCAGGCCGGACAGCGACAATTCACCCCTCCACTTT	CASRPDSDNSPLHF
-	once	TRBV30	TRBJ1-5	TGTGCCTGGAGTGTAGGGGGTAGCAATCAGCCCCAGCATTTT	CAWSVGGSNQPQHF
TRBD2	-	TRBV6-1	TRBJ2-1	TGTGCCAGCAGTGCAAGACTAGCGGGTTGGTACAATGAGCAGTTCTTC	CASSARLAGWYNEQFF
-	-	TRBV15	TRBJ2-7	TGTGCCACCAGCGATATCAGGGGCTCCTACGAGCAGTACTTC	CATSDIRGSYEQYF
TRBD2	-	TRBV2	TRBJ2-7	TGTGCCAGCAGTGAGGCTAGCGGGACCTACGAGCAGTACTTC	CASSEASGTYEQYF
-	-	TRBV11-3	TRBJ1-1	TGTGCCAGCAGCTTCATTGGGCAGGGGAACACTGAAGCTTTCTTT	CASSFIGQGNTEAFF
-	-	TRBV27	TRBJ2-3	TGTGCCAGCATGCGGCTAGCCCGCACAGATACGCAGTATTTT	CASMRLARTDTQYF
-	-	TRBV7-9	TRBJ1-3	TGTGCCAGCAGCCACAGGGCGTCTGGAAACACCATATATTTT	CASSHRASGNTIYF
-	-	TRBV15	TRBJ2-7	TGTGCCACCAGGTCAGGGAAGAGCTCCTACGAGCAGTACTTC	CATRSGKSSYEQYF
-	-	TRBV28	TRBJ1-1	TGTGCCAGCAGCGAAAAATGGGGGGGCACTGAAGCTTTCTTT	CASSEKWGGTEAFF
TRBD1	-	TRBV30	TRBJ1-1	TGTGCCCGGTCCACAGGGGGCGCTGAAGCTTTCTTT	CARSTGGAEAFF
-	-	TRBV19	TRBJ1-1	TGTGCCAGTAGTATTAGGGGCTGGGGAACTGAAGCTTTCTTT	CASSIRGWGTEAFF
-	-	TRBV7-4	TRBJ1-2	TGTGCCAGCAGCTTAGGGTGCAGTCTTCACTATGGCTACACCTTC	CASSLGCSLHYGYTF
-	-	TRBV10-3	TRBJ2-7	TGTGCCATCAGGCCGGGACTGGGAGTCTACGAGCAGTACTTC	CAIRPGLGVYEQYF
-	-	TRBV7-8	TRBJ1-2	TGTGCCAGCAGCTTACGCCAGGGGACGGTGGGTGGCTACACCTTC	CASSLRQGTVGGYTF
TRBD1	-	TRBV28	TRBJ2-7	TGTGCCAGCAGTTTCGGGGACAGGGGCTACGAGCAGTACTTC	CASSFGDRGYEQYF
-	-	TRBV29-1	TRBJ2-1	TGCAGCGTTGGAGAGGCAGGGGACTACAATGAGCAGTTCTTC	CSVGEAGDYNEQFF
-	-	TRBV4-1	TRBJ2-3	TGCGCCAGCAGCCAAGACGGGAGACCTAGCACAGATACGCAGTATTTT	CASSQDGRPSTDTQYF
-	-	TRBV5-1	TRBJ2-3	TGCGCCAGCAGCTTGCAGGGCCGAGCAGATACGCAGTATTTT	CASSLQGRADTQYF